This TCR beta chain was identified in a study of shared clonotypes between healthy human individuals. Note on this clone: The antigen is unknown.

V gave up 3 bases and J gave up 6 bases, with 14 bases separating them. Germline CDR1 and CDR2: LNHDA and SQIVND (reference sequence). This CDR3 is 14 amino acids long. Authors' methods: There were no quality scores in the junction-only immunoSEQ sequences, so filtering differed. TCRdb's copy holds only in-frame clones and misses some; the assay was immunoSEQ multiplex PCR. D and trimming come from the DNA, and the V and J calls and clone size come from that table. The table includes some 2,100,000 clones, about 94% detected once. Splitting the CD4+ cells yielded a CD45RA+ naive subset and a CD45RA-negative memory subset. Broader study findings: Represented diversity, genetic and exposure-history alike, was limited by few donors.

The clonotype comes from a man younger than 35 in good health. The sample consisted of naive CD4+ T cells sorted from blood. The subset: CD45RA+ positively selected. V is TRBV19 and J is TRBJ1-2; no definite D call. The CDR3, as DNA: TGTGCCAGTAGTATGAGGCATTTAGCGGATGGCTACACCTTC. Translation gives CASSMRHLADGYTF.